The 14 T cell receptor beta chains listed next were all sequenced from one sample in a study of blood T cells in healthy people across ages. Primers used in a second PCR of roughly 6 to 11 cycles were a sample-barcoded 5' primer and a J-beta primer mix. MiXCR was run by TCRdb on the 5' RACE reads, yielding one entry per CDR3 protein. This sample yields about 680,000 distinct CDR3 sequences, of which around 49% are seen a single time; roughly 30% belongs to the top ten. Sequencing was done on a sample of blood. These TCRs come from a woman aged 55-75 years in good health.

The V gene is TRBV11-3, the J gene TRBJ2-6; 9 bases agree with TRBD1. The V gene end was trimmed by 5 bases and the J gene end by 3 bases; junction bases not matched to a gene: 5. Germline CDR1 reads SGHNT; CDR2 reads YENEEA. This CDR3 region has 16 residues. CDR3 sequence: CASSKTGGDGANVLTF. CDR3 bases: TGTGCCAGCAGCAAAACAGGGGGCGATGGGGCCAACGTCCTGACTTTC.

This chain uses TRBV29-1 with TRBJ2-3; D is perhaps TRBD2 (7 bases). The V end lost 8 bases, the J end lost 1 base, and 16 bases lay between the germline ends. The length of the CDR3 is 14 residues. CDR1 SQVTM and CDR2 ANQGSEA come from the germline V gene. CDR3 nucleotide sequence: TGCAGCTTCGAGGGGGGAGGGGGCACAGATACGCAGTATTTT. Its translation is CSFEGGGGTDTQYF.

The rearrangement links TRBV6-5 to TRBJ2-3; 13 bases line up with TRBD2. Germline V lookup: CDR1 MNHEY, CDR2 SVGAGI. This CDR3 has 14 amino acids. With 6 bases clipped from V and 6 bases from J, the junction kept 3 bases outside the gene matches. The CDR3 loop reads CASRLAGGLDTQYF. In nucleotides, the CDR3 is TGTGCCAGCAGACTAGCGGGAGGGTTGGATACGCAGTATTTT.

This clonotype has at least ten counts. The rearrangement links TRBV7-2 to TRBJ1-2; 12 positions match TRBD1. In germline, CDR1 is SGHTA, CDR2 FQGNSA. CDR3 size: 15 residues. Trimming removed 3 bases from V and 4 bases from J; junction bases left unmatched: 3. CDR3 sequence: CASSLGQGAIYGYTF. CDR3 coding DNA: TGTGCCAGCAGCTTGGGACAGGGGGCAATCTATGGCTACACCTTC.

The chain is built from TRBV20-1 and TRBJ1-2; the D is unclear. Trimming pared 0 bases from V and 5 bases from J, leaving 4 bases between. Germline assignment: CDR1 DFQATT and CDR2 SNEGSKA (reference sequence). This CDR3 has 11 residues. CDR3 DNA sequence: TGCAGTGCTAGAGATGAGTATGGCTACACCTTC. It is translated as CSARDEYGYTF.

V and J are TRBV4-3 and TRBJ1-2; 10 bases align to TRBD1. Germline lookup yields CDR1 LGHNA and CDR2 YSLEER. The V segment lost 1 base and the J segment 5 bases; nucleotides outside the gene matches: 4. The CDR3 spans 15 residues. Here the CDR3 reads CASSQGDRGDYGYTF. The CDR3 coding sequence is TGCGCCAGCAGCCAAGGGGACAGGGGCGATTATGGCTACACCTTC.

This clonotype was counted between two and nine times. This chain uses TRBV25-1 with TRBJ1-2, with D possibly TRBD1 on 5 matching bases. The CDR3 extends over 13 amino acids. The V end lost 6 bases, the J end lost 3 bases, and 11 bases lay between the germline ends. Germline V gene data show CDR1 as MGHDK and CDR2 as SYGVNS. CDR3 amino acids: CASRNDSYYGYTF. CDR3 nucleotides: TGTGCCAGCAGAAACGACAGCTACTATGGCTACACCTTC.

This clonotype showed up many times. In DNA, the CDR3 is TGCAGCAGTTGTTCAGGCAGCAAAGAGACCCAGTACTTC. This translates into CSSCSGSKETQYF. The chain links TRBV29-1 to TRBJ2-5; D is uncertain. CDR3 length: 13 residues. V lost 8 bases, J lost 3 bases, and 16 bases lay in between. CDR1 SQVTM and CDR2 ANQGSEA come from the germline V gene.

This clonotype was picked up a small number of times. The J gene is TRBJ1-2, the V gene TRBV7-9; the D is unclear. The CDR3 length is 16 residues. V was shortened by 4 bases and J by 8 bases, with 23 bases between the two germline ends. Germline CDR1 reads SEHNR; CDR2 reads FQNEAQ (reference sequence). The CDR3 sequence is CASSYFLPGPLRGYTF. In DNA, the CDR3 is TGTGCCAGCAGCTACTTCCTACCGGGTCCTTTGCGGGGCTACACCTTC.

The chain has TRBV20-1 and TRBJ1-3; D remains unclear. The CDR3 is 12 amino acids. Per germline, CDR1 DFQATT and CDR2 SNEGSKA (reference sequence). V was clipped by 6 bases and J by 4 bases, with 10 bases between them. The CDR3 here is CSARAHGNTIYF. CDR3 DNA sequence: TGCAGTGCCCGAGCCCACGGAAACACCATATATTTT.

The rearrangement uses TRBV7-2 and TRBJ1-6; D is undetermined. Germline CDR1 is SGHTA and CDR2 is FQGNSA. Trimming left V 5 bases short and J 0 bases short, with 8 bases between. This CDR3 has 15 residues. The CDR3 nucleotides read TGTGCCAGCAGCGCCGAGAGCTCCTATAATTCACCCCTCCACTTT. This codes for CASSAESSYNSPLHF.

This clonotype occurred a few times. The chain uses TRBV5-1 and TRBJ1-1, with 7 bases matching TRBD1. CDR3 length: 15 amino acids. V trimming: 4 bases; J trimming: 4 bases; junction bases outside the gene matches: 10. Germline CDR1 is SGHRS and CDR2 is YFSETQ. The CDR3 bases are TGCGCCAGCAGCCCCGGACAGGTGGATTCCACTGAAGCTTTCTTT. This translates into CASSPGQVDSTEAFF. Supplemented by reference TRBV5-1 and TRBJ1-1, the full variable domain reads KAGVTQTPRYLIKTRGQQVTLSCSPISGHRSVSWYQQTPGQGLQFLFEYFSETQRNKGNFPGRFSGRQFSNSRSEMNVSTLELGDSALYLCASSPGQVDSTEAFFGQGTRLTVV.

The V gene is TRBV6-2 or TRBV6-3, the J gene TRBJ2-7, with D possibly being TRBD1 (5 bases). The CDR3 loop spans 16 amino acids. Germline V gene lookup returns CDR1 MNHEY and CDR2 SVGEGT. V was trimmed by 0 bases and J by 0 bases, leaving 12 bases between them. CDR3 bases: TGTGCCAGCAGTTACTCCGCTGTAGACAGCTCCTACGAGCAGTACTTC. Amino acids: CASSYSAVDSSYEQYF.

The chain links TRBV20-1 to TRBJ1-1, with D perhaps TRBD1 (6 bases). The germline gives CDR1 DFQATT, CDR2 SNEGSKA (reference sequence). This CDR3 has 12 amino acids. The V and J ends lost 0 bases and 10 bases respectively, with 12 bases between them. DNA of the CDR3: TGCAGTGCTAGAGACCCGGACAGTCCAGCTTTCTTT. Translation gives CSARDPDSPAFF.